The clone carrying this T cell receptor beta chain was recorded many times. This entry belongs to a study of T-cell reconstitution after alpha-beta-depleted transplantation in children. The germline V gene has CDR1 DFQATT and CDR2 SNEGSKA (reference sequence). Trimming at V came to 5 bases and at J to 1 base, leaving 0 bases not matched to a gene. The CDR3 totals 13 residues. Preparation of the TCRbeta library was carried out with unique molecular identifiers. Each CDR3 protein is one row after TCRdb ran MiXCR on the PCR reads. The sample holds under 150,000 distinct CDR3 sequences, about 9.5% seen once.

The origin of this receptor is a girl under three years old who had a stem cell transplant for combined immunodeficiency, so the T cells may come from the graft donor. V is TRBV20-1 and J is TRBJ2-3; the match to TRBD2 covers 10 bases. Sequenced here: PBMCs, mostly from graft donor cells, sampled 180 days after TCRalphabeta/CD19-depleted stem cell transplant. The CDR3 coding sequence is TGCAGTGCTGGGACTAGCGGCACAGATACGCAGTATTTT. This codes for CSAGTSGTDTQYF.